This T cell receptor beta chain is drawn from a study of glioma-infiltrating T cells. Using RNA template, CDR3s of TCR alpha and beta were amplified with iRepertoire arm-PCR. TCRdb called the multiplex PCR reads again in MiXCR, with one record for every CDR3 protein. This table holds more than 350,000 distinct CDR3 sequences, less than 50% found once. Trimming removed 3 bases at V and 9 bases at J, with 12 bases between. This CDR3 is 13 amino acids long. Germline loops: CDR1 SNHLY, CDR2 FYNNEI. Study outcomes and limitations: Patients with low tissue-blood divergence carried a signature set of shared blood CDR3 motifs.

As for this clonotype: Its antigen is unknown.

The receptor's source is a human donor with low-grade glioma or glioblastoma, undergoing nonglioma brain surgery, or in good health (not recorded which). V and J are TRBV2 and TRBJ2-1; no clear D gene. Input material: glioma tissue, nonneoplastic brain tissue, or PBMCs (not recorded which). CDR3 nucleotide sequence: TGTGCCAGCAGTGAGGGTACTTCGAGTGAGCAGTTCTTC. Residues: CASSEGTSSEQFF.